A selection of T cell receptor beta chains follows, all from one sample in a study of cytomegalovirus exposure and HLA in healthy donors. The table came from immunoSEQ multiplex PCR; TCRdb's copy has only in-frame clones and leaves some out. The repertoire includes roughly 190,000 clones, over 70% of them detected once, and less than 4.5% sits in the top ten. Source material: PBMCs. Every receptor here comes from a man aged 50-60 years in good health and CMV-seronegative. Each CDR3 is given with its conserved first and last residue. D genes are given only for firm matches. Some rows have no size entry. The others give once, few or many, or a class for an expanded clone.

size: NA
V: TRBV4-1
D: NA
J: TRBJ2-7
DNA: TGCGCCAGCAGTCTAGGGGGCTCCTACGAGCAGTACTTC
CDR3: CASSLGGSYEQYF

size: NA
V: TRBV30
D: NA
J: TRBJ2-7
DNA: TGTGCCGGAGGGGATGGAAACTACGAGCAGTACTTC
CDR3: CAGGDGNYEQYF

size: NA
V: TRBV9
D: TRBD1
J: TRBJ2-2
DNA: TGTGCCAGCAGCGTACTTCCGGGACAGGGGGCAGCGGGGGAGCTGTTTTTT
CDR3: CASSVLPGQGAAGELFF

size: NA
V: TRBV2
D: NA
J: TRBJ2-7
DNA: TGTGCCAGCAGTGAACCCCAGGCTTACGAGCAGTACTTC
CDR3: CASSEPQAYEQYF

size: NA
V: TRBV5-8
D: TRBD1
J: TRBJ1-4
DNA: TGTGCCAGCAGCCGCGGGGACAGTACAACTAATGAAAAACTGTTTTTT
CDR3: CASSRGDSTTNEKLFF

size: NA
V: TRBV19
D: NA
J: TRBJ1-5
DNA: TGTGCCAGTAGTATAAGCAGGGACTATAGCAATCAGCCCCAGCATTTT
CDR3: CASSISRDYSNQPQHF

size: NA
V: TRBV5-1
D: NA
J: TRBJ1-1
DNA: TGCGCCAGCAGCCTGGACAGCGGAGGTTTTCTTAACACTGAAGCTTTCTTT
CDR3: CASSLDSGGFLNTEAFF

size: NA
V: TRBV11-2
D: TRBD1
J: TRBJ1-4
DNA: TGTGCCAGCAGCCCGTGGACAGGAAAACTGTTTTTT
CDR3: CASSPWTGKLFF

size: NA
V: TRBV9
D: NA
J: TRBJ2-7
DNA: TGTGCCAGCAGCGCGTACTCTGGGCGCTCGGACGAGCAGTACTTC
CDR3: CASSAYSGRSDEQYF

size: NA
V: TRBV2
D: NA
J: TRBJ2-7
DNA: TGTGCCAGCAGTGGCGCCTACGAGCAGTACTTC
CDR3: CASSGAYEQYF

size: NA
V: TRBV4-1
D: TRBD2
J: TRBJ2-5
DNA: TGCGCCAGCAGCAAGGGACTAGGTGAGACCCAGTACTTC
CDR3: CASSKGLGETQYF

size: NA
V: TRBV4-2
D: TRBD2
J: TRBJ2-2
DNA: TGTGCCAGCAGCCAGTGGGCGGGGGGGACCGGGGAGCTGTTTTTT
CDR3: CASSQWAGGTGELFF

size: NA
V: TRBV7-9
D: NA
J: TRBJ2-5
DNA: TGTGCCAGCGCCGTCTGGGTAGGGGCTGGGGAGACCCAGTACTTC
CDR3: CASAVWVGAGETQYF

size: NA
V: TRBV27
D: NA
J: TRBJ2-1
DNA: TGTGCCAGCAGTTTCGGGGGGCAGGGTGAGCAGTTCTTC
CDR3: CASSFGGQGEQFF

size: few
V: TRBV27
D: NA
J: TRBJ2-1
DNA: TGTGCCAGCAGTTTATCGAGGAAGGGGTACGAGCAGTTCTTC
CDR3: CASSLSRKGYEQFF

size: NA
V: TRBV23-1
D: TRBD1
J: TRBJ1-6
DNA: TGCGCCAGCAGTCAATCGACAGGGGGAAGAGGGTTTGTCAATTCACCCCTCCACTTT
CDR3: CASSQSTGGRGFVNSPLHF

size: few
V: TRBV19
D: TRBD2
J: TRBJ2-7
DNA: TGTGCCAGTAGTATACTAGCGGGGGGCTTCTACGAGCAGTACTTC
CDR3: CASSILAGGFYEQYF

size: NA
V: TRBV7-3
D: NA
J: TRBJ2-1
DNA: TGTGCCAGCAGCTTTGAGGGAGGAGTTGGGGAGCAGTTCTTC
CDR3: CASSFEGGVGEQFF

size: NA
V: TRBV7-7
D: TRBD1
J: TRBJ2-3
DNA: TGTGCCAGCAGCTTAACAGGGGGCACAGATACGCAGTATTTT
CDR3: CASSLTGGTDTQYF

size: once
V: TRBV7-2
D: TRBD2
J: TRBJ2-7
DNA: TGTGCCAGCAGCTCGGGTAGCGGGGTTTACGAGCAGTACTTC
CDR3: CASSSGSGVYEQYF

size: NA
V: TRBV18
D: NA
J: TRBJ2-2
DNA: TGTGCCAGCTCACCACGGCAGGGGTACACCGGGGAGCTGTTTTTT
CDR3: CASSPRQGYTGELFF

size: NA
V: TRBV6-1
D: NA
J: TRBJ1-1
DNA: TGTGCCAGCAGGCCAAACATGAACACTGAAGCTTTCTTT
CDR3: CASRPNMNTEAFF

size: once
V: TRBV2
D: TRBD2
J: TRBJ2-1
DNA: TGTGCCAGCCGGGGAGCGGGGGACAATGAGCAGTTCTTC
CDR3: CASRGAGDNEQFF

size: NA
V: TRBV15
D: TRBD1
J: TRBJ1-2
DNA: TGTGCCACCAGCAGAGTAGGGGGCGCTTTTGGCTACACCTTC
CDR3: CATSRVGGAFGYTF

size: NA
V: TRBV18
D: TRBD1
J: TRBJ1-3
DNA: TGTGCCAGCTCACGGGAGGACAGGGGGCTGACTGGAAACACCATATATTTT
CDR3: CASSREDRGLTGNTIYF

size: NA
V: TRBV9
D: TRBD1
J: TRBJ1-5
DNA: TGTGCCAGCAGCGTAGGAACAGGGGGGAATCAGCCCCAGCATTTT
CDR3: CASSVGTGGNQPQHF

size: NA
V: TRBV4-1
D: NA
J: TRBJ1-3
DNA: TGCGCCAGCAGCCAAGGGGTTCCCGGGGGTACTGGAAACACCATATATTTT
CDR3: CASSQGVPGGTGNTIYF

size: NA
V: TRBV7-8
D: NA
J: TRBJ1-2
DNA: TGTGCCAGCCGCGATGGGCAGGGCGACTATGGCTACACCTTC
CDR3: CASRDGQGDYGYTF

size: NA
V: TRBV15
D: TRBD1
J: TRBJ1-4
DNA: TGTGCCACCAGCAGCCCCGGGACAGGGCTTGAAAAACTGTTTTTT
CDR3: CATSSPGTGLEKLFF

size: few
V: TRBV7-2
D: NA
J: TRBJ2-5
DNA: TGTGCCAGCAGCCTAGAACTCCAAGAGACCCAGTACTTC
CDR3: CASSLELQETQYF

size: NA
V: TRBV6-5
D: NA
J: TRBJ2-2
DNA: TGTGCCAGCACTGAGACAGCGAACACCGGGGAGCTGTTTTTT
CDR3: CASTETANTGELFF

size: NA
V: TRBV18
D: NA
J: TRBJ1-5
DNA: TGTGCCAGCTCACCATTAGGCAGGGATTTGGGTCAGCCCCAGCATTTT
CDR3: CASSPLGRDLGQPQHF

size: NA
V: TRBV19
D: TRBD1
J: TRBJ2-7
DNA: TGTGCCAGTAGTCCCCTTGACAGGGGACATGGCGAGCAGTACTTC
CDR3: CASSPLDRGHGEQYF

size: NA
V: TRBV2
D: NA
J: TRBJ2-3
DNA: TGTGCCAGCAGGAGTATAGCGGTAGATACGCAGTATTTT
CDR3: CASRSIAVDTQYF

size: NA
V: TRBV5-5
D: NA
J: TRBJ2-5
DNA: TGTGCCAGCAACTTAATAAAAGAGACCCAGTACTTC
CDR3: CASNLIKETQYF

size: NA
V: TRBV19
D: NA
J: TRBJ1-5
DNA: TGTGCCAGTAGTATAGACATCAATCAGCCCCAGCATTTT
CDR3: CASSIDINQPQHF

size: NA
V: TRBV11-2
D: NA
J: TRBJ1-1
DNA: TGTGCCAGCAGCTCCACGTCCGCGATAGGCGGGAGAATGAACACTGAAGCTTTCTTT
CDR3: CASSSTSAIGGRMNTEAFF